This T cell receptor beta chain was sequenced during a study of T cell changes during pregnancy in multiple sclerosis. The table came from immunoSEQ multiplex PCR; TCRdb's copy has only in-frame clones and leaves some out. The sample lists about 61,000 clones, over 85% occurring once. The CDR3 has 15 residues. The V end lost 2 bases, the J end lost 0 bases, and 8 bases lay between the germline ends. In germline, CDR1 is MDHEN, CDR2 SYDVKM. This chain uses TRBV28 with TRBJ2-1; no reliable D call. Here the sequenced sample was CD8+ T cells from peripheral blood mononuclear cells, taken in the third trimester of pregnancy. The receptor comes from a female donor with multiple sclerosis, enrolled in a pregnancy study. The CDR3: CASSLASSSYNEQFF. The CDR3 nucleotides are TGTGCCAGCAGTTTAGCGTCGAGCTCCTACAATGAGCAGTTCTTC.